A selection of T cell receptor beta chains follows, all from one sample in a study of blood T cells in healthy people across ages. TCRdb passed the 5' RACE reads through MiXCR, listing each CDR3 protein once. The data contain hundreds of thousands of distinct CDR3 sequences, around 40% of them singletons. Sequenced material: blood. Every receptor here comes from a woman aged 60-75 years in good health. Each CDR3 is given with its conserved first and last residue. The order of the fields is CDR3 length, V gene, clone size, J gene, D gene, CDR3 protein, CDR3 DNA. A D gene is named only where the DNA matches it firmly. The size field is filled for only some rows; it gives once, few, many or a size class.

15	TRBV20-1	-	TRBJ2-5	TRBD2	CSASGLAGIQETQYF	TGCAGTGCTAGTGGTCTAGCGGGGATACAAGAGACCCAGTACTTC
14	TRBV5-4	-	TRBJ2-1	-	CASSIKGFRNEQFF	TGTGCCAGCAGCATTAAGGGTTTCCGAAATGAGCAGTTCTTC
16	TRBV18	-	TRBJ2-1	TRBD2	CASSPRPLAGYNEQFF	TGTGCCAGCTCACCCCGACCCCTAGCGGGGTACAATGAGCAGTTCTTC
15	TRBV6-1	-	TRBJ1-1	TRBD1	CASSLWTGSDSEAFF	TGTGCCAGCAGTCTGTGGACAGGGTCGGATTCTGAAGCTTTCTTT
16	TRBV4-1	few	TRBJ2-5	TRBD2	CASSQDGASGRETQYF	TGCGCCAGCAGCCAAGATGGGGCTAGCGGGAGAGAGACCCAGTACTTC
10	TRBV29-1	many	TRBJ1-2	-	CSVGEEGYTF	TGCAGCGTTGGGGAAGAGGGCTACACCTTC
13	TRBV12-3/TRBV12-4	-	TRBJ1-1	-	CASRPGPNTEAFF	TGTGCCAGCAGGCCGGGGCCTAACACTGAAGCTTTCTTT
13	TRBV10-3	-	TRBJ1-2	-	CAITAGRVDGYTF	TGTGCCATCACCGCGGGCAGGGTTGATGGCTACACCTTC
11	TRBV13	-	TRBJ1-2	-	CASSLVGRYTF	TGTGCCAGCAGCTTAGTCGGCCGCTACACCTTC
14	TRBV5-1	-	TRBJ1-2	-	CASSLSSGNPLATF	TGCGCCAGCAGCTTAAGTTCCGGGAACCCCTTGGCCACCTTC
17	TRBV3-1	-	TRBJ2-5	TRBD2	CASSQGTSPIHQETQYF	TGTGCCAGCAGCCAGGGGACTAGCCCTATACACCAAGAGACCCAGTACTTC
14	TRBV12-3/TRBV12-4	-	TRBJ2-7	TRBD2	CASSSSGTRSEQYF	TGTGCCAGCAGTAGCTCCGGGACTAGATCCGAGCAGTACTTC
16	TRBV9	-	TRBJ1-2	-	CASSVEARVEGYGYTF	TGTGCCAGCAGCGTCGAGGCGCGGGTAGAGGGTTATGGCTACACCTTC
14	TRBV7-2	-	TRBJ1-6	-	CASSLRQNNSPLHF	TGTGCCAGCAGCTTGAGACAGAATAATTCACCCCTCCACTTT
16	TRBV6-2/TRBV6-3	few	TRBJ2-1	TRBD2	CASRRAGFGTYNEQFF	TGTGCCAGCAGGCGAGCGGGATTCGGAACCTACAATGAGCAGTTCTTC
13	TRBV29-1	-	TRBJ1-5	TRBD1	CSVGQGDDQPQHF	TGCAGCGTTGGACAGGGGGACGATCAGCCCCAGCATTTT
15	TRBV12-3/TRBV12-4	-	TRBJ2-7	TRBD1	CASSSTGQGTYEQYF	TGTGCCAGCAGCTCTACAGGACAGGGGACCTACGAGCAGTACTTC
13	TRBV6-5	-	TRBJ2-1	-	CACSYSNSNEQFF	TGTGCCTGCAGTTACTCGAATTCCAATGAGCAGTTCTTC
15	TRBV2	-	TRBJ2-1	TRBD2	CASSPLAGGWNEQFF	TGTGCCAGCAGCCCGCTAGCGGGGGGGTGGAATGAGCAGTTCTTC
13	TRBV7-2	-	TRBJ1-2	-	CASSPSWNYGYTF	TGTGCCAGCAGCCCCTCGTGGAACTATGGCTACACCTTC
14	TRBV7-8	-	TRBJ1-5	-	CASSSIGSNQPQHF	TGTGCCAGCAGCTCGATAGGGAGCAATCAGCCCCAGCATTTT
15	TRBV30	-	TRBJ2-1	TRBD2	CAWSEGTTSYNEQFF	TGTGCCTGGAGTGAGGGGACTACCTCCTACAATGAGCAGTTCTTC
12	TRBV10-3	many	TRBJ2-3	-	CAISDDFNTQYF	TGTGCCATCAGTGACGACTTTAATACGCAGTATTTT
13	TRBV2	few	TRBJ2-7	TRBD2	CASGGSTIHEQYF	TGTGCGAGCGGGGGCTCCACCATCCACGAGCAGTACTTC
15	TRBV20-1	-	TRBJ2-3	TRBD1	CSASVTGDFTDTQYF	TGCAGTGCTAGTGTGACAGGGGATTTCACAGATACGCAGTATTTT
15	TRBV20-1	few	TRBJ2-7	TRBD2	CSARDSAGGRYEQYF	TGCAGTGCTAGAGATTCAGCGGGAGGGAGGTACGAGCAGTACTTC
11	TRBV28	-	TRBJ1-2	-	CASSATYGYTF	TGTGCCAGCAGTGCTACCTATGGCTACACCTTC
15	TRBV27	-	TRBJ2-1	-	CASSSDRTYYNEQFF	TGTGCCAGCAGCTCCGACAGGACTTACTACAATGAGCAGTTCTTC
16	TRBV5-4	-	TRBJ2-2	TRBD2	CASSFLSGVNTGELFF	TGTGCCAGCAGCTTTCTTAGCGGGGTTAACACCGGGGAGCTGTTTTTT
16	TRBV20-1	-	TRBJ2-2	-	CSATPGAGENTGELFF	TGCAGTGCCACCCCGGGGGCGGGAGAAAACACCGGGGAGCTGTTTTTT
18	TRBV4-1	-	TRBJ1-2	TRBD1	CASSQDLPPGQLNYGYTF	TGCGCCAGCAGCCAAGATCTACCTCCGGGACAGCTAAACTATGGCTACACCTTC
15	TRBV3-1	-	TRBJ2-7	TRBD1	CASGQPTGRSYEQYF	TGTGCCAGCGGCCAACCGACAGGGCGCTCCTACGAGCAGTACTTC
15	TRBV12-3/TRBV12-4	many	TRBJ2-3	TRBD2	CASSPGTSGVDTQYF	TGTGCCAGCAGTCCCGGGACTAGCGGTGTAGATACGCAGTATTTT
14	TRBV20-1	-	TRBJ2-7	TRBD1	CSATDRGLGYEQYF	TGCAGTGCTACCGACAGGGGGCTGGGGTACGAGCAGTACTTC
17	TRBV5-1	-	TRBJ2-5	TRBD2	CASSLGASGVQTETQYF	TGCGCCAGCAGCTTGGGTGCTAGCGGAGTTCAAACGGAGACCCAGTACTTC
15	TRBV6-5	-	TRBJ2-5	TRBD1	CASSLGADRVKTQYF	TGTGCCAGCAGTTTGGGGGCCGACAGGGTCAAGACCCAGTACTTC
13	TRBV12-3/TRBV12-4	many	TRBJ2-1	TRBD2	CASSLWGRDEQFF	TGTGCCAGCAGTTTATGGGGGAGGGATGAGCAGTTCTTC
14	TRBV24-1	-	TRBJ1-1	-	CATRKGTSEGGAFF	TGTGCCACCAGGAAGGGAACGTCCGAGGGTGGAGCTTTCTTT
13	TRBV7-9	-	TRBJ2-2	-	CASSQDTQEELFF	TGTGCCAGCAGCCAGGACACCCAAGAGGAGCTGTTTTTT
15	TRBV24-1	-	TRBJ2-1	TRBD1	CATTPGDRGFNEQFF	TGTGCCACCACCCCGGGGGACAGGGGGTTCAATGAGCAGTTCTTC
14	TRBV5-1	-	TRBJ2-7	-	CASSEGIGSNEQYF	TGCGCCAGCAGTGAGGGGATAGGGTCCAACGAGCAGTACTTC
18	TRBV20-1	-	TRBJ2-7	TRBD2	CSARALFLAGGSSYEQYF	TGCAGTGCTAGAGCCTTATTCTTAGCGGGAGGCTCCTCCTACGAGCAGTACTTC
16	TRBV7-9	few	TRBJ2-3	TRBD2	CASSASGTSGTDTQYF	TGTGCCAGCAGCGCCTCCGGGACTAGCGGCACAGATACGCAGTATTTT
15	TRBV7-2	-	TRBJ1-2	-	CASSLEGVANYGYTF	TGTGCCAGCAGCTTAGAAGGGGTAGCTAACTATGGCTACACCTTC
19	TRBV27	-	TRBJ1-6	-	CASSPRDFRGSTYNSPLHF	TGTGCCAGCAGTCCCCGGGACTTTAGAGGTAGCACCTATAATTCACCCCTCCACTTT
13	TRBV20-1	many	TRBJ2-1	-	CSARSDYYNEQFF	TGCAGTGCTAGATCTGACTATTACAATGAGCAGTTCTTC